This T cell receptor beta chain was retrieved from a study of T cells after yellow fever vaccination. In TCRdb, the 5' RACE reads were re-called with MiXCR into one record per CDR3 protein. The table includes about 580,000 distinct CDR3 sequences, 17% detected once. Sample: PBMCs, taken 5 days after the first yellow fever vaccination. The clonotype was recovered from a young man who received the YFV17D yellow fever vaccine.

The CDR3 nucleotides read TGCGCCAGCAGCTTGCCCCGGGACAGGGGCTATGGCTACACCTTC. Its translation: CASSLPRDRGYGYTF. This sequence joins TRBV5-1 and TRBJ1-2, with 10 bases matching TRBD1. The germline gives CDR1 SGHRS, CDR2 YFSETQ. V gave up 1 base and J gave up 4 bases; unmatched junction bases: 4. The CDR3 extends over 15 amino acids.